Sequencing of this T cell receptor beta chain was carried out in a study of siplizumab effects on memory and regulatory T cells. The length of the CDR3 is 23 residues. Trimming removed 3 bases from V and 3 bases from J; junction bases left unmatched: 22. In germline, CDR1 is MDHEN, CDR2 SYDVKM. Per individual sample, 9.9 x 10^4 or so TCR templates were assayed. Here immunoSEQ multiplex PCR was the method, and the copy in TCRdb shows in-frame clones only, minus some. In the table there are just under 85,000 clones, around 90% of which are singletons. The sequence derives from a human donor in good health. The sample taken for sequencing was Tregs sorted from blood. The rearrangement uses TRBV28 and TRBJ2-6; 11 nucleotides align to TRBD2. CDR3 loop: CASSFASSVAGGPRRFGANVLTF. CDR3 nucleotides: TGTGCCAGCAGTTTCGCGAGTTCGGTAGCGGGGGGGCCTAGGAGGTTTGGGGCCAACGTCCTGACTTTC.